A single sample gave rise to the 10 T cell receptor beta chains below, sequenced in a study of sequential checkpoint blockade in melanoma. Regarding treatment: randomized to nivolumab then ipilimumab (arm A) or the reverse (arm B). The protocol was immunoSEQ multiplex PCR, while the TCRdb copy is restricted to in-frame clones and leaves out a portion. The data contain about 5,100 clones, nearly 25% of them singletons. Sample: tumor tissue (inferred from file names), taken from a patient given nivolumab and ipilimumab in sequence. These receptors were taken from a human donor with melanoma.

The rearrangement links TRBV11-3 to TRBJ1-5, with 7 bases fitting TRBD1. The germline CDR1 and CDR2 sequences are SGHNT and YENEEA. With 4 bases clipped from V and 2 bases from J, the junction kept 11 bases outside the gene matches. There are 17 residues in the CDR3. Written as DNA, the CDR3 is TGTGCCAGCAGCTCATCGGGAGGGGGCTTGGGCAATCAGCCCCAGCATTTT. Translation gives CASSSSGGGLGNQPQHF.

V gene TRBV6-8 combines with J gene TRBJ2-4; 7 nucleotides match TRBD1. Germline trimming cut 11 bases from V and 5 bases from J; bases unmatched to any gene: 9. The CDR3 contains 13 residues. Germline-derived CDR1 and CDR2 are MNHGY and SAAAGT. The CDR3 protein is CAVSSQGENIQYF. CDR3 DNA sequence: TGTGCCGTATCAAGTCAGGGGGAAAACATTCAGTACTTC.

CDR3: CASTSKLVRSTDTQYF. The DNA for the CDR3 is TGTGCCAGCACCTCTAAACTTGTACGTAGCACAGATACGCAGTATTTT. The V call is TRBV19, the J call TRBJ2-3; D is unclear. Germline CDR1 reads LNHDA; CDR2 reads SQIVND (reference sequence). This CDR3 is built from 16 residues. Between the trimmed V and J ends, which lost 9 bases and 0 bases, there was a span of 19 bases.

The chain links TRBV19 to TRBJ1-1; 9 nucleotides align to TRBD1. V lost 4 bases, J lost 0 bases, and 3 bases stayed unmatched. The CDR3 is 15 residues long. Germline CDR1 and CDR2: LNHDA and SQIVND (reference sequence). The CDR3 loop reads CASSNRGLMNTEAFF. For the CDR3, the DNA is TGTGCCAGTAGTAACAGGGGGCTGATGAACACTGAAGCTTTCTTT.

This clone was counted a few times. The rearrangement uses TRBV15 and TRBJ2-7; tentatively, D is TRBD1 (6 bases). Germline V CDR1 and CDR2: LNHNV, YYDKDF (reference sequence). V was pared by 5 bases and J by 4 bases, with 15 bases between. The CDR3 is made up of 14 amino acids. CDR3 nucleotide sequence: TGTGCCACCAGCTCAAACAGGGCCGGATACGAGCAGTACTTC. Translated: CATSSNRAGYEQYF.

This clone was picked up a small number of times. The V gene is TRBV19, the J gene TRBJ2-4, with D possibly TRBD1 on 6 matching bases. The germline V gene encodes CDR1 LNHDA and CDR2 SQIVND (reference sequence). Trimming took off 4 bases at V and 3 bases at J, with 13 bases between the two ends. The CDR3 sequence is 15 residues long. The CDR3: CASSKPGVGKNIQYF. The DNA of the CDR3 is TGTGCCAGTAGTAAACCAGGGGTAGGCAAAAACATTCAGTACTTC.

In this sample, this clone turned up a few times. The CDR3 is CAISESAYEQYF. The CDR3 bases are TGTGCCATCAGTGAGTCTGCATACGAGCAGTACTTC. This chain links TRBV10-3 with TRBJ2-7, with D hard to call. The CDR3 is made up of 12 amino acids. Germline values: CDR1 ENHRY, CDR2 SYGVKD. The V gene lost 0 bases and the J gene lost 4 bases, with 4 bases spanning the gap.

The gene calls are TRBV27 and TRBJ1-1, with TRBD1 identical over 10 bases. Germline values: CDR1 MNHEY, CDR2 SMNVEV (reference sequence). This CDR3 has 16 residues. V lost 5 bases and J lost 7; bases outside the gene matches: 13. CDR3 coding DNA: TGTGCCAGCAGTCGGAAACCGGGACAGGGGTTTCGTGAAGCTTTCTTT. Its translation: CASSRKPGQGFREAFF.

The V and J genes are TRBV29-1 and TRBJ2-2; perhaps TRBD2 as D (5 bases). V was cut by 5 bases and J by 4 bases, with 17 bases left in between. CDR1 is SQVTM, CDR2 ANQGSEA, per germline. This CDR3 region has 15 residues. Here the CDR3 reads CSVLRGLSGTGELFF. The CDR3, as DNA: TGCAGCGTTCTACGGGGATTGAGTGGCACCGGGGAGCTGTTTTTT.

This sequence joins TRBV19 and TRBJ1-2, with D uncertain. The CDR3 has 11 residues. V was shortened by 7 bases and J by 5 bases, with 8 bases between the two germline ends. Germline V CDR1 and CDR2: LNHDA, SQIVND (reference sequence). CDR3 sequence reads: CASTPGYGYTF. CDR3 in DNA: TGTGCCAGTACTCCTGGTTATGGCTACACCTTC.